This is a list of T cell receptor beta chains from one sample in a study of shared clonotypes between healthy human individuals. Using immunoSEQ multiplex PCR, the repertoire was profiled, and TCRdb retains in-frame clones only, with some absent. The data contain some 2,000,000 clones, about 95% of them singletons. Sequencing was carried out using naive CD8+ T cells sorted from blood. The receptors originated from a man aged 18-30 years in good health. Both conserved end residues are trimmed from each CDR3. A clone size is listed for some rows: how often the clone was seen (once, few, many), or a class if it is expanded.

CDR3: ASSVAGASSYEQY
size: .
V: TRBV9
J: TRBJ2-7

CDR3: ASSETNYEQY
size: .
V: TRBV10-2
J: TRBJ2-7

CDR3: ASSRVIGTSRETQY
size: few
V: TRBV7-9
J: TRBJ2-5

CDR3: ASNVLGPNQPQH
size: .
V: TRBV27
J: TRBJ1-5

CDR3: SINEQF
size: .
V: TRBV20-1
J: TRBJ2-1

CDR3: ASSEIWKETQY
size: .
V: TRBV4-3
J: TRBJ2-5

CDR3: ASSSASGNYEQY
size: .
V: TRBV13
J: TRBJ2-7

CDR3: ASSLEGIEAF
size: .
V: TRBV7-9
J: TRBJ1-1

CDR3: ASSLGTSGSQGADTQY
size: once
V: TRBV5-1
J: TRBJ2-3

CDR3: ASSVGGQGPGEQY
size: .
V: TRBV9
J: TRBJ2-7

CDR3: ASSVRDRGANTEAF
size: .
V: TRBV9
J: TRBJ1-1

CDR3: ASKPQGGQTQY
size: .
V: TRBV6-4
J: TRBJ2-5

CDR3: AISGGSENEKLF
size: .
V: TRBV10-3
J: TRBJ1-4

CDR3: SLEGLAGNEQF
size: .
V: TRBV29-1
J: TRBJ2-1

CDR3: ASSIDQEETQY
size: .
V: TRBV19
J: TRBJ2-5

CDR3: ASSPGQTYEQY
size: .
V: TRBV10-1
J: TRBJ2-7

CDR3: ASSQDMSDYNEQF
size: .
V: TRBV4-1
J: TRBJ2-1

CDR3: ASSVVGSGGTDTQY
size: .
V: TRBV9
J: TRBJ2-3

CDR3: ASFYGAWNYGYT
size: .
V: TRBV6-1
J: TRBJ1-2

CDR3: ASRSGQYSGYGYT
size: .
V: TRBV6-5
J: TRBJ1-2

CDR3: ASSTMEGGLSYNEQF
size: .
V: TRBV4-1
J: TRBJ2-1

CDR3: ASSLRGTSPTDTQY
size: few
V: TRBV11-1
J: TRBJ2-3

CDR3: ASSLTGLAGDEQY
size: .
V: TRBV27
J: TRBJ2-7

CDR3: ASSLGTSGTYTDTQY
size: .
V: TRBV11-2
J: TRBJ2-3

CDR3: ASSARDSTDTQY
size: .
V: TRBV7-9
J: TRBJ2-3